This T cell receptor beta chain was retrieved from a study of CD8+CD57+ T cells in acquired aplastic anemia. Genomic DNA acted as the template from which TCR beta VDJ combination and CDR3 sequence profiling were carried out. TCRdb itself ran the reads through MiXCR, one entry per CDR3 protein. The sample shows about 190,000 distinct CDR3 sequences, around 66% of them seen only once. With 6 bases removed from V and 0 bases from J, the gap between germline ends came to 8 bases. Germline V gene sequence: CDR1 MNHEY, CDR2 SMNVEV (reference sequence). The length of the CDR3 is 14 residues. Sequenced material: sorted CD4+, CD8+, or CD8+CD57+ T cells (not recorded which) from PBMCs. This TCR was sampled from a human donor with severe aplastic anemia or a healthy control (not recorded which). The genes are TRBV27 and TRBJ2-2; no definite D call. CDR3 coding DNA: TGTGCCAGCAGCTGGACGGCGAACACCGGGGAGCTGTTTTTT. It is translated as CASSWTANTGELFF.